A selection of T cell receptor beta chains follows, all from one sample in a study of metastatic and nonmetastatic thyroid tumors. Through MiXCR, TCRdb re-clonotyped the PCR reads. In the table there are some 84,000 clones, about 9.1% of which are singletons. The sequenced material came from blood. These receptors came from a female donor with papillary thyroid cancer or a benign thyroid nodule (not recorded which). Some clones in this sample may be carry-over from other donors' samples. Both conserved end residues are part of each CDR3. D genes are given only for firm matches. Not every row has a clone size; where given, it reads once, few, many or a size class.

CDR3 DNA | CDR3 protein | J gene | clone size | D gene | V gene
TGTGCCAGCAGAGAGGACGGGAGCTCCTACAATGAGCAGTTCTTC | CASREDGSSYNEQFF | TRBJ2-1 | few | NA | TRBV6-1
TGTGCCAGCAGTTCCCGGGACAGGGGCTACGAGCAGTACTTC | CASSSRDRGYEQYF | TRBJ2-7 | many | TRBD1 | TRBV27
TGCGCCAGCAGCCCAGGGACTAGCGGGGGCACAGATACGCAGTATTTT | CASSPGTSGGTDTQYF | TRBJ2-3 | many | TRBD2 | TRBV5-1
TGTGCCAGTAGCTACAGAGATACGCAGTATTTT | CASSYRDTQYF | TRBJ2-3 | few | NA | TRBV2
TGTGCCAGCAGCCAACTGTCGGACAGCAATCAGCCCCAGCATTTT | CASSQLSDSNQPQHF | TRBJ1-5 | many | NA | TRBV4-2
TGTGCCAGCAGTTTCGGTCTGGCGAACACTGAAGCTTTCTTT | CASSFGLANTEAFF | TRBJ1-1 | NA | NA | TRBV12-3/TRBV12-4
TGTGCCAGCAGTTACGGGACAAGCTTTGGCAATCAGCCCCAGCATTTT | CASSYGTSFGNQPQHF | TRBJ1-5 | many | NA | TRBV6-2/TRBV6-3
TGTGCCAGCAGTGGCACTGAAGCTTTCTTT | CASSGTEAFF | TRBJ1-1 | many | NA | TRBV7-2
TGTGCCATCACCTCTAGGGGAGCGAACACTGAAGCTTTCTTT | CAITSRGANTEAFF | TRBJ1-1 | many | NA | TRBV10-3
TGTGCCAGCACCCTCAAGGTGGACTATGGCTACGCCTTC | CASTLKVDYGYAF | TRBJ1-2 | NA | NA | TRBV2
TGTGCCAGCAGTTACTGGGGTCGTAACTATGGCTACACCTTC | CASSYWGRNYGYTF | TRBJ1-2 | NA | NA | TRBV6-6
TGTGCCAGCTCACCCGCGACTAGCGGGGGGCCCAATGAGCAGTTCTTC | CASSPATSGGPNEQFF | TRBJ2-1 | many | TRBD2 | TRBV18
TGTGCCAGCAGCCTTGGCGAGGAGACCCAGTACTTC | CASSLGEETQYF | TRBJ2-5 | many | NA | TRBV3-1
TGTGCCAGCAGTGATGGGACAGATCGCAATGAAAAACTGTTTTTT | CASSDGTDRNEKLFF | TRBJ1-4 | many | TRBD1 | TRBV9
TGTGCCAGCAGCCTACTTAGTTGGACAGGGTCGGAGGAGCAGTACTTC | CASSLLSWTGSEEQYF | TRBJ2-7 | many | TRBD1 | TRBV11-1
TGTGCCAGCAGGACGGACACGAGAGAGACCCAGTACTTC | CASRTDTRETQYF | TRBJ2-5 | NA | NA | TRBV5-4
TGTGCCAGCAGCGCAGGACAACGTGGCTCCTACGAGCAGTACTTC | CASSAGQRGSYEQYF | TRBJ2-7 | many | NA | TRBV9